This TCR beta chain was sequenced for a study of technical replicates of blood from several donors. TCRdb keeps only in-frame clones here, not all; method: immunoSEQ multiplex PCR. The sample includes around 72,000 clones, about 91% of them seen just once. This clone has a single count. This CDR3 region has 14 residues. CDR1 MDHEN and CDR2 SYDVKM come from the germline V gene. The germline V and J ends were trimmed by 5 bases and 4 bases, with 12 bases remaining between them. Sequences were obtained from T cells isolated from PBMCs. This sequence originates from a human donor in good health. This rearrangement joins TRBV28 to TRBJ1-3; maybe TRBD1 (5 bases). CDR3 region: CASSPRVFGNTIYF. CDR3 coding DNA: TGTGCCAGCAGTCCCAGGGTGTTCGGAAACACCATATATTTT. The full variable domain, completed using reference TRBV28 and TRBJ1-3, is DVKVTQSSRYLVKRTGEKVFLECVQDMDHENMFWYRQDPGLGLRLIYFSYDVKMKEKGDIPEGYSVSREKKERFSLILESASTNQTSMYLCASSPRVFGNTIYFGEGSWLTVV.